This note documents a single T cell receptor (beta chain) sequence. Its antigen is unknown. No qualities accompany the bases; no much larger clone lies one base away. The library was produced with RT-PCR. The sequencer was a NextSeq 550. The public sequencing data were trimmed at Q25 with fastp and processed into clonotypes with MiXCR by TCRdb, which kept only in-frame beta chains. Each CDR3 protein gets just one entry, which takes the most common genes and DNA from the rows behind it. For this sample the table gives about 400,000 distinct CDR3 sequences, of which 16% were detected only once. Roughly 7.2% of the sample is held by the ten biggest clonotypes. The sample originates from a study of patients and donors after allogeneic stem cell transplantation (dated by TCRdb to between 2020 and 2021). The germline V gene (reference sequence) sets CDR1 to GTSNPN and CDR2 to SVGIG. From the cysteine up to the phenylalanine, the CDR3 has a length of 13 residues. Of the read, only the CDR3 DNA is kept; its 39 bases are in frame from base 1. Between the V and J ends, shortened by 0 bases and 9 bases respectively, the junction contains 14 bases.

The receptor was derived from a human donor who was either an allogeneic HSCT recipient or a stem cell or donor lymphocyte infusion donor (not recorded which). It is not recorded whose cells these are; they may come from a transplant donor. Material: blood, either unsorted or a sorted T cell fraction (not recorded which). This receptor chain uses TRBV30 and TRBJ1-2; perhaps TRBD1 is the D gene, with 5 bases matching. The CDR3 amino acid sequence is: CAWSVVQGRSYTF. The DNA sequence follows: TGTGCCTGGAGTGTAGTCCAGGGAAGAAGCTACACCTTC.